The present entry profiles one T cell receptor beta chain with its context. The data derive from a study of blood T cell repertoires in COVID-19. Only in-frame clones appear in the TCRdb table, and some are missing; sequencing was by immunoSEQ multiplex PCR. This table holds about 91,000 clones, approximately 90% found once. The V gene's germline CDR1 is LNHDA and CDR2 SQIVND (reference sequence). V lost 11 bases and J lost 6, with 20 bases in between. The CDR3 covers 13 residues. The receptor comes from a woman aged 80 or over with active COVID-19. The rearrangement joins TRBV19 to TRBJ2-7, with D perhaps TRBD2 (7 bases). Material: peripheral blood. Here the CDR3 DNA reads TGTGCCCCTGCCTTGGGGGGGGGCGGCGAGCAGTACTTC. Translating gives CAPALGGGGEQYF.